This record looks at one T cell receptor beta chain sequence and its context. The target antigen is unknown. The protocol was immunoSEQ multiplex PCR, while the TCRdb copy is restricted to in-frame clones and leaves out a portion. The data show 57,000 or so clones, more than 60% seen once. Trimming removed 10 bases at V and 3 bases at J, with 15 bases between. The CDR3 is 13 residues long. Germline V CDR1 and CDR2: MNHEY, SVGAGI. Some second doses came at about 4 weeks and others at about 12 weeks; these were pooled. This entry comes from a study of T cell responses to AZD1222 COVID-19 vaccine. Study-wide results and limits: With dominance at 160-218 and 743-854, vaccine-associated CD4 TCRs spanned spike. Unmutated variant regions are reportedly targeted by nearly half of spike-specific TCRs. Donors, mostly white British, included more females; clonal diversity was possibly underestimated.

The chain recombines TRBV6-5 with TRBJ1-1; perhaps TRBD1 as D (6 bases). The specimen was peripheral blood, collected 28 days after the second AZD1222 dose. The clonotype was recovered from an adult who received the AZD1222 COVID-19 vaccine. The CDR3, as DNA: TGTGCCACTAAGGAGGGGACACACACTGAAGCTTTCTTT. This codes for CATKEGTHTEAFF.